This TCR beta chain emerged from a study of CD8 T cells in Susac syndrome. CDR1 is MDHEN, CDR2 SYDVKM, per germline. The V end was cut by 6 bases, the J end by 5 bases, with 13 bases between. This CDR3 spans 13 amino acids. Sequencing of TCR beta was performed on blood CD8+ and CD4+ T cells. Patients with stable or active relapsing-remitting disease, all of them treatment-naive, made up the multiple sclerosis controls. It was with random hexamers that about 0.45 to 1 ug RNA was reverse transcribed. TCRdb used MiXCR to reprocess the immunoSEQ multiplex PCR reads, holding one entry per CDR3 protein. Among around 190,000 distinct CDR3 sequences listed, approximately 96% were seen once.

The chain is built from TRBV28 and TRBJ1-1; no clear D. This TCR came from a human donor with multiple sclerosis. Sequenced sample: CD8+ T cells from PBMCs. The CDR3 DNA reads TGTGCCAGCAGCCCGAGCGGGGTAACTGAAGCTTTCTTT. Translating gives CASSPSGVTEAFF.